Below, one T cell receptor beta chain is given with its context. This sample is drawn from a study of blood T cell repertoires in COVID-19. Study-level background: T cells, B-cell-depleted T cells, or PBMCs provided the cDNA or gDNA that served as material.

Methods used by the authors: By means of reference gene primer amplification, nucleated cell counts were estimated. TCRdb's copy holds only in-frame clones and misses some; the assay was immunoSEQ multiplex PCR. The DNA was the basis for D and trimming; V, J and clone size are from that table. This table holds about 180,000 clones, about 87% found once. Seattle researchers signed up patients amid active infection and tracked them longitudinally. With 1 base removed from V and 2 bases from J, the gap between germline ends came to 9 bases. This CDR3 is 15 amino acids long. In germline, CDR1 is SGDLS, CDR2 YYNGEE.

Specimen: peripheral blood. This clonotype was sampled from a woman in her 70s with COVID-19, enrolled during active disease. The chain has TRBV9 and TRBJ2-2, with D possibly matching TRBD1 (6 bases). The CDR3 region is CASSVRDTNTGELFF. The CDR3 DNA reads TGTGCCAGCAGCGTACGGGACACTAACACCGGGGAGCTGTTTTTT.